This is a list of T cell receptor beta chains from one sample in a study of a mutant IDH1 vaccine in newly diagnosed glioma. Sequenced by immunoSEQ multiplex PCR; TCRdb stores in-frame clones only, minus some. The sample carries some 52,000 clones, 90% to 95% recorded once. These receptors' antigens are unknown. The sequencing used PBMCs, collected from a glioma patient whose treatment included an IDH1 peptide vaccine. These receptors all stem from a man aged 45 to 65 with glioma. The CDR3 runs from the conserved cysteine through the conserved F or W. Fields, in order: clone size, D gene, J gene, V gene, CDR3 protein, CDR3 DNA. A D gene is named only where the DNA matches it firmly. Where a row states a size, it is once, few, many or the class of an expanded clone; other rows omit it.

>-|-|TRBJ1-5|TRBV6-1
CASSEGVVRYHF
TGTGCCAGCAGTGAAGGGGTTGTGAGGTATCATTTT
>-|-|TRBJ2-7|TRBV30
CAWSGGTVGVSYEQYF
TGTGCCTGGAGTGGTGGGACCGTAGGAGTATCCTACGAGCAGTACTTC
>-|-|TRBJ2-7|TRBV29-1
CSVAGFSYEQYF
TGCAGCGTCGCAGGGTTCTCCTACGAGCAGTACTTC
>-|-|TRBJ1-1|TRBV5-5
CASSIRAVNTEAFF
TGTGCCAGCAGCATTCGCGCAGTGAACACTGAAGCTTTCTTT
>-|-|TRBJ2-4|TRBV29-1
CSVRDQGRDQYF
TGCAGCGTTCGTGATCAAGGGCGGGATCAGTACTTC
>-|-|TRBJ2-6|TRBV28
CASSLYHSGANVLTF
TGTGCCAGCAGTTTATACCACTCTGGGGCCAACGTCCTGACTTTC
>-|TRBD1|TRBJ1-5|TRBV19
CASSIVGTAVGGPQHF
TGTGCCAGTAGTATAGTCGGGACAGCCGTGGGTGGTCCCCAGCATTTT
>-|-|TRBJ2-7|TRBV28
CASSSQDSYRYEQYF
TGTGCCAGCAGTTCCCAGGACAGTTATCGGTACGAGCAGTACTTC
>-|TRBD1|TRBJ2-3|TRBV5-6
CASSLPRDRSTDTQYF
TGTGCCAGCAGCCTCCCCCGGGACAGAAGCACAGATACGCAGTATTTT
>-|-|TRBJ1-5|TRBV4-1
CASSQESQRHQPQHF
TGCGCCAGCAGCCAAGAGAGTCAGAGACATCAGCCCCAGCATTTT
>-|-|TRBJ1-4|TRBV30
CAWRVAGKLFF
TGTGCCTGGAGGGTGGCCGGAAAACTGTTTTTT
>-|-|TRBJ2-7|TRBV4-1
CASSQGVPYEQYF
TGCGCCAGCAGCCAAGGGGTCCCCTACGAGCAGTACTTC
>-|TRBD1|TRBJ1-1|TRBV10-2
CASNFPKGQPSDTEAFF
TGCGCCAGTAACTTCCCTAAGGGACAGCCGTCGGACACTGAAGCTTTCTTT
>-|TRBD2|TRBJ2-3|TRBV5-6
CASSLAGGRFTDTQYF
TGTGCCAGCAGCTTGGCAGGCGGGAGGTTCACAGATACGCAGTATTTT
>-|-|TRBJ2-7|TRBV5-1
CASSSTGTNYEQYF
TGCGCCAGCAGCTCAACCGGGACAAACTACGAGCAGTACTTC
>-|TRBD2|TRBJ2-7|TRBV10-2
CAVTSLAGAAEQYF
TGCGCCGTAACTAGCCTAGCGGGGGCCGCCGAGCAGTACTTC
>-|-|TRBJ2-3|TRBV7-9
CASSLVGRGAMWGTF
-
>-|-|TRBJ1-1|TRBV11-2
CASRAGTEAFF
TGTGCCAGCAGGGCGGGCACTGAAGCTTTCTTT
>-|-|TRBJ1-5|TRBV15
CATSRAFAGRGSNQPQHF
TGTGCCACCAGCAGAGCTTTCGCGGGAAGGGGTAGCAATCAGCCCCAGCATTTT
>-|-|TRBJ2-1|TRBV19
CASSQGYPSYNEQFF
TGTGCCAGTAGCCAAGGCTACCCGTCCTACAATGAGCAGTTCTTC
>-|-|TRBJ1-1|TRBV7-9
CASSLIPASWGIGTEAFF
TGTGCCAGCAGCCTGATACCCGCCTCTTGGGGGATCGGAACTGAAGCTTTCTTT
>once|TRBD1|TRBJ1-1|TRBV7-9
CASSLQGGWAFF
TGTGCCAGCAGCCTCCAGGGGGGTTGGGCTTTCTTT
>-|TRBD1|TRBJ2-1|TRBV27
CASRPGQGHNEQFF
TGTGCCAGCAGACCGGGACAGGGGCACAATGAGCAGTTCTTC
>-|-|TRBJ2-3|TRBV7-2
CASSLGTEQDTQYF
TGTGCCAGCAGCCTTGGGACGGAACAAGATACGCAGTATTTT
>-|-|TRBJ1-2|TRBV6-5
CASSTRVRGYTF
TGTGCCAGCAGTACGAGGGTGCGGGGCTACACCTTC
>-|-|TRBJ2-1|TRBV7-9
CASSLSATEREQFF
TGTGCCAGCAGCTTAAGTGCGACAGAGAGGGAGCAGTTCTTC
>-|-|TRBJ2-3|TRBV10-2
CASSAIRRTDTQYF
TGCGCCAGCAGCGCAATAAGGCGGACAGATACGCAGTATTTT
>-|-|TRBJ2-3|TRBV7-9
CASSFSGATDTQYF
TGTGCCAGCAGCTTTTCCGGGGCCACAGATACGCAGTATTTT
>-|TRBD2|TRBJ2-2|TRBV6-5
CASRAGGQGGELFF
TGTGCCAGCAGGGCGGGGGGGCAGGGCGGGGAGCTGTTTTTT
>-|-|TRBJ1-1|TRBV28
CASSLTQGLTEAFF
TGTGCCAGCAGTTTAACGCAGGGGCTAACTGAAGCTTTCTTT
>-|TRBD1|TRBJ1-2|TRBV2
CASMGTGGYGYTF
TGTGCCAGCATGGGGACAGGTGGTTATGGCTACACCTTC
>-|-|TRBJ1-1|TRBV14
CASSQDGGRAEAFF
TGTGCCAGCAGCCAAGACGGGGGACGCGCTGAAGCTTTCTTT
>-|-|TRBJ2-1|TRBV7-9
CASSLGQGGMDEQFF
TGTGCCAGCAGCTTAGGGCAGGGAGGTATGGATGAGCAGTTCTTC
>-|-|TRBJ2-7|TRBV6-6
CASSPGKEQYF
TGTGCCAGCAGCCCAGGGAAAGAGCAGTACTTC
>-|TRBD1|TRBJ2-7|TRBV2
CASSISGWDRSYEQYF
TGTGCCAGCAGCATATCCGGTTGGGACAGGTCCTACGAGCAGTACTTC
>-|TRBD1|TRBJ2-2|TRBV15
CATSGQGPGELFF
TGTGCCACCTCGGGACAGGGCCCCGGGGAGCTGTTTTTT
>-|-|TRBJ2-7|TRBV2
CASLTAGAYEQYF
TGTGCCAGTCTGACAGCCGGGGCATACGAGCAGTACTTC
>-|-|TRBJ2-3|TRBV5-4
CASSLDGYRDTDTQYF
TGTGCCAGCAGCTTGGATGGTTACAGGGACACAGATACGCAGTATTTT
>-|-|TRBJ1-3|TRBV6-5
CASSPNGPSTIYF
TGTGCCAGCAGTCCGAACGGCCCAAGCACCATATATTTT
>-|-|TRBJ1-2|TRBV19
CASIGTGYGYTF
TGTGCCAGTATAGGGACTGGCTATGGCTACACCTTC
>-|-|TRBJ1-3|TRBV2
CASTFGGARSGNTIYF
TGTGCCAGCACCTTTGGAGGGGCGCGCTCTGGAAACACCATATATTTT
>-|-|TRBJ2-7|TRBV27
CASSLSSPGTYEQYF
TGTGCCAGCAGTTTATCCTCCCCAGGAACCTACGAGCAGTACTTC
>-|-|TRBJ1-3|TRBV28
CASSPTGARSGNTIYF
TGTGCCAGCAGTCCCACGGGGGCCCGCTCTGGAAACACCATATATTTT
>-|TRBD2|TRBJ2-7|TRBV4-3
CASSQGRLAGGLEQYF
TGCGCCAGCAGCCAAGGGCGACTAGCGGGGGGCCTCGAGCAGTACTTC
>-|-|TRBJ1-5|TRBV2
CASRGGAQNQPQHF
TGTGCCAGCAGGGGGGGGGCCCAGAATCAGCCCCAGCATTTT
>-|TRBD1|TRBJ2-1|TRBV5-6
CASSIEPGQGHEQFF
TGTGCCAGCAGCATTGAACCGGGACAGGGCCATGAGCAGTTCTTC
>-|-|TRBJ1-1|TRBV7-9
CASTDKKARTEAFF
TGTGCCAGCACCGACAAGAAGGCGAGGACTGAAGCTTTCTTT